Detailed here is one T cell receptor beta chain. Antigen unknown. The sequenced patients had an expansion of CD8+CD57+ cells seen by flow cytometry. There were no patients without severe acquired aplastic anemia. Sampling of blood occurred while the patients had still received no therapy. The sample comes from a study of CD8+CD57+ T cells in acquired aplastic anemia. Study-level background: On average, sorted CD4+ and CD8+ cells gave 3.2 ug of DNA.

Researchers used genomic DNA as the template to profile TCR beta VDJ and CDR3. In TCRdb, the reads were re-called with MiXCR into one record per CDR3 protein. The sample shows just over 450,000 distinct CDR3 sequences, over 25% of them seen only once. Whole-study findings and limits: Statistical testing detected no significant gap in CD8+ Simpson's diversity between patients and controls.

The clonotype comes from a human donor with aplastic anemia. The sample comprised sorted CD4+, CD8+, or CD8+CD57+ T cells (not recorded which) from PBMCs.

CDR3 sequence reads: CASRASNRASNQPQHF. The DNA of the CDR3 is TGTGCCAGTAGAGCCTCCAACAGGGCTAGCAATCAGCCCCAGCATTTT. V usage is TRBV19 and J usage is TRBJ1-5; tentative D call: TRBD1 (6 bases). The V and J ends lost 6 bases and 0 bases respectively, with 15 bases between them. CDR1 is LNHDA and CDR2 is SQIVND in the germline V gene (reference sequence). This CDR3 spans 16 amino acids.